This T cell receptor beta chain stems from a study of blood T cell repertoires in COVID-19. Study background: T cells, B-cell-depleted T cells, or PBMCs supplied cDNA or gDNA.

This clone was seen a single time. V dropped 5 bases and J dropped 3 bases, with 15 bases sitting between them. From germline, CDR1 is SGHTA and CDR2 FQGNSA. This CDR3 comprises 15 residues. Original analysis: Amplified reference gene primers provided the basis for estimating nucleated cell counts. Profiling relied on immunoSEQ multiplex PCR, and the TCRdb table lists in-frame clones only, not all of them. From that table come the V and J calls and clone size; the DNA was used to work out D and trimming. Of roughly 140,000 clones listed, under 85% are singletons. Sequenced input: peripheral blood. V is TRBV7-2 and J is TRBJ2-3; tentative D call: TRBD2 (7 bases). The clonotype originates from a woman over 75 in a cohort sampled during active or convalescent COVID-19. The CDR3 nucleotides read TGTGCCAGCAGCCAAAGGGGGGGCAGGACAGATACGCAGTATTTT. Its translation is CASSQRGGRTDTQYF. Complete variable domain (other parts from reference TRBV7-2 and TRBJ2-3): GAGVSQSPSNKVTEKGKDVELRCDPISGHTALYWYRQSLGQGLEFLIYFQGNSAPDKSGLPSDRFSAERTGGSVSTLTIQRTQQEDSAVYLCASSQRGGRTDTQYFGPGTRLTVL.